Listed here are 14 T cell receptor beta chains from one sample, sequenced in a study of blood T cell repertoires in COVID-19. The assay was immunoSEQ multiplex PCR, and TCRdb's table has in-frame clones only and misses some. The sample contains 210,000 or so clones, around 80% of which appear only once. The sequenced sample was PBMCs or T cells enriched from blood (not recorded which). These receptor sequences come from a man under 40 with acute COVID-19.

The genes are TRBV2 and TRBJ1-1, with a possible D match to TRBD1 (6 bases). From germline, CDR1 is SNHLY and CDR2 FYNNEI. The CDR3 length is 15 residues. V gave up 7 bases and J gave up 0 bases, with 15 bases separating them. The CDR3 protein is CASIKIGTLNTEAFF. CDR3 DNA: TGTGCCAGCATAAAGATTGGGACACTGAACACTGAAGCTTTCTTT. Combining the CDR3 with reference TRBV2 and TRBJ1-1 gives the whole variable domain EPEVTQTPSHQVTQMGQEVILRCVPISNHLYFYWYRQILGQKVEFLVSFYNNEISEKSEIFDDQFSVERPDGSNFTLKIRSTKLEDSAMYFCASIKIGTLNTEAFFGQGTRLTVV.

The chain uses TRBV28 and TRBJ1-2; D call uncertain. The V end lost 1 base, the J end lost 8 bases, and 8 bases lay between the germline ends. Germline V gene data show CDR1 as MDHEN and CDR2 as SYDVKM. The CDR3 length is 12 residues. In nucleotides, the CDR3 is TGTGCCAGCAGTTTATCGCTCGGGGGCTACACCTTC. This sequence encodes CASSLSLGGYTF.

The rearrangement uses TRBV5-1 and TRBJ1-4, with unresolved D. The V gene's germline CDR1 is SGHRS and CDR2 YFSETQ. This CDR3 contains 15 residues. V was shortened by 0 bases and J by 3 bases, with 9 bases between the two germline ends. CDR3 protein: CASSLVGVSNEKLFF. The CDR3 DNA reads TGCGCCAGCAGCTTGGTCGGGGTATCTAATGAAAAACTGTTTTTT.

The chain has TRBV7-2 and TRBJ2-1, with 7 nucleotides matching TRBD2. After removal of 0 bases from V and 3 bases from J, the junction contained 5 bases not matched to a gene. Germline V lookup: CDR1 SGHTA, CDR2 FQGNSA. This CDR3 is 16 amino acids long. The CDR3 loop reads CASSLAEGLDYNEQFF. CDR3 DNA sequence: TGTGCCAGCAGCTTAGCCGAAGGACTAGACTACAATGAGCAGTTCTTC.

A single count supports this clone. This chain uses TRBV29-1 with TRBJ2-7; D remains ambiguous. CDR1 is SQVTM and CDR2 is ANQGSEA in the germline V gene. The CDR3 totals 13 residues. Trimming pared 4 bases from V and 2 bases from J, leaving 12 bases between. The CDR3 spells CSVGKELTYEQYF. CDR3 DNA: TGCAGCGTTGGTAAGGAGCTGACCTACGAGCAGTACTTC.

This chain uses TRBV6-5 with TRBJ1-2; possible D gene TRBD1, 6 bases. Trimming shortened V by 6 bases and J by 4 bases, and 15 bases separated the two germline ends. CDR3 length: 14 amino acids. Germline V gene sequence: CDR1 MNHEY, CDR2 SVGAGI. The DNA for the CDR3 is TGTGCCAGCAGCGCCGGTAGGGGGAGCTATGGCTACACCTTC. Its protein product is CASSAGRGSYGYTF.

This chain joins TRBV3-1 (or the pseudogene TRBV3-2) and TRBJ2-2, with 16 bases identical to TRBD2. V shed 3 bases, J shed 6 bases, and the junction held 1 base outside the gene matches. Per the germline V gene, CDR1 is LGHDT and CDR2 is YNNKEL (reference sequence). The CDR3 is made up of 16 amino acids. CDR3 nucleotide sequence: TGTGCCAGCAGCCAGGGACTAGCGGGGGGGCCCGGGGAGCTGTTTTTT. This translates into CASSQGLAGGPGELFF.

This chain uses TRBV12-1 with TRBJ2-1; the listed D gene, TRBD2, was not tested against the DNA. TRBV12-1 is described as a pseudogene. The CDR3 has 15 residues. The CDR3 region is CASSFDRCRYNEQFF. CDR3 DNA: TGTGCCAGCAGCTTTGATCGGTGTCGGTACAATGAGCAGTTCTTC.

V is TRBV5-3 and J is TRBJ2-7; 9 bases map to TRBD1. TRBV5-3 falls under the ORF class, with uncertain function. The CDR3 is 18 residues long. The J segment lost 3 bases and the V segment lost 4 bases, leaving 17 bases of the junction unmatched. The CDR3 nucleotides are TGTGCCAGAAGCAAGGGGTGGGACAGGGTCGTCCCTAACTACGAGCAGTACTTC. Translation gives CARSKGWDRVVPNYEQYF.

The V gene is TRBV2, the J gene TRBJ2-4, with 7 bases aligning to TRBD1. CDR3 size: 15 residues. With V trimmed by 1 base and J by 2 bases, 2 bases remained unmatched. Germline-derived CDR1 and CDR2 are SNHLY and FYNNEI. CDR3 DNA sequence: TGTGCCAGCAGTGAAGACAGGGGATCCAAAAACATTCAGTACTTC. The encoded protein is CASSEDRGSKNIQYF.

This clone has only a few counts. V and J are TRBV19 and TRBJ1-1; 9 bases match TRBD1. Looked up from germline, CDR1 is LNHDA and CDR2 is SQIVND (reference sequence). This CDR3 has 15 amino acids. J gave up 6 bases and V 5 bases, and 10 bases lay outside the gene matches. The DNA for the CDR3 is TGTGCCAGTAGTGCCCGGGACAGGGTATCTCCTGAAGCTTTCTTT. Protein product: CASSARDRVSPEAFF.

In its sample, this clone was seen a few times. The chain recombines TRBV5-1 with TRBJ1-2; 8 nucleotides match TRBD1. V shed 9 bases and J 0 bases; nucleotides not matched to a gene: 10. CDR1 is SGHRS, CDR2 YFSETQ, per germline. The CDR3 consists of 15 residues. CDR3 in amino acids: CATATDRAANYGYTF. CDR3 DNA sequence: TGCGCCACCGCAACGGACAGGGCCGCTAACTATGGCTACACCTTC. Full variable domain (missing parts from reference TRBV5-1 and TRBJ1-2): KAGVTQTPRYLIKTRGQQVTLSCSPISGHRSVSWYQQTPGQGLQFLFEYFSETQRNKGNFPGRFSGRQFSNSRSEMNVSTLELGDSALYLCATATDRAANYGYTFGSGTRLTVV.

This chain uses TRBV6-5 with TRBJ1-2; perhaps TRBD1 as D (5 bases). V was clipped by 6 bases and J by 8 bases, with 19 bases between them. Germline V lookup: CDR1 MNHEY, CDR2 SVGAGI. CDR3 length equals 14 residues. The CDR3 DNA sequence: TGTGCCAGCAGGGCCGGGACTCGGACCTCCGGCTACACCTTC. It specifies CASRAGTRTSGYTF.

The V and J genes are TRBV5-5 and TRBJ1-4, with 7 bases aligning to TRBD1. With V trimmed by 5 bases and J by 8 bases, 9 bases remained unmatched. In germline, CDR1 is SGHKS, CDR2 YYEKEE (reference sequence). The CDR3 contains 14 residues. The CDR3 region is CASSSNRGGEKLFF. DNA for the CDR3: TGTGCCAGCAGTTCCAACAGGGGTGGGGAAAAACTGTTTTTT. Filled out from reference TRBV5-5 and TRBJ1-4, the complete variable domain reads DAGVTQSPTHLIKTRGQQVTLRCSPISGHKSVSWYQQVLGQGPQFIFQYYEKEERGRGNFPDRFSARQFPNYSSELNVNALLLGDSALYLCASSSNRGGEKLFFGSGTQLSVL.